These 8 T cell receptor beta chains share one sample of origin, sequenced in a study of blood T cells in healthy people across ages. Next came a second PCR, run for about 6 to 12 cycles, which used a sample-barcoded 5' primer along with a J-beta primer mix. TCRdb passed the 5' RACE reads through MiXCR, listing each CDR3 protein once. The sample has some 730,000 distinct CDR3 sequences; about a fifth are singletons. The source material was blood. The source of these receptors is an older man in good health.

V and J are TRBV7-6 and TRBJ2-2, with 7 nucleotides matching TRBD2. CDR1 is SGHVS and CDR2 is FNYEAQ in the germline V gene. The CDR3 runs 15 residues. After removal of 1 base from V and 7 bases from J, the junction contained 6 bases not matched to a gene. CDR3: CASSLVGGSIGELFF. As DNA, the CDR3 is TGTGCCAGCAGCTTAGTCGGCGGGAGCATCGGGGAGCTGTTTTTT. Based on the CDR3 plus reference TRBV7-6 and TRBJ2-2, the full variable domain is GAGVSQSPRYKVTKRGQDVALRCDPISGHVSLYWYRQALGQGPEFLTYFNYEAQQDKSGLPNDRFSAERPEGSISTLTIQRTEQRDSAMYRCASSLVGGSIGELFFGEGSRLTVL.

The CDR3 sequence: CASSSGLAYEQYV. The CDR3 bases are TGTGCCAGCAGTTCGGGACTAGCCTACGAGCAGTACGTC. The rearrangement joins TRBV12-3 or TRBV12-4 to TRBJ2-7; 8 bases are a match to TRBD2. The CDR3 is made up of 13 amino acids. V trimming: 4 bases; J trimming: 2 bases; junction bases outside the gene matches: 1.

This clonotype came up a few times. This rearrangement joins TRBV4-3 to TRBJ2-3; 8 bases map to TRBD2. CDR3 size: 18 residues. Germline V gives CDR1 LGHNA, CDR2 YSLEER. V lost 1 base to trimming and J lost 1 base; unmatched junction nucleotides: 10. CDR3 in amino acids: CASSQAGLAGGGTDTQYF. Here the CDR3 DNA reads TGCGCCAGCAGCCAAGCTGGGCTGGCGGGAGGCGGCACAGATACGCAGTATTTT.

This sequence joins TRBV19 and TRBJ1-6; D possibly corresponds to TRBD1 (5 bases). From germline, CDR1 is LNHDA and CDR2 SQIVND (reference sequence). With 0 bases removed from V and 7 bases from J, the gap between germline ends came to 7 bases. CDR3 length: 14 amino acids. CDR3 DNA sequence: TGTGCCAGTAGTATAGACTACAGGAATTCACCCCTCCACTTT. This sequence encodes CASSIDYRNSPLHF.

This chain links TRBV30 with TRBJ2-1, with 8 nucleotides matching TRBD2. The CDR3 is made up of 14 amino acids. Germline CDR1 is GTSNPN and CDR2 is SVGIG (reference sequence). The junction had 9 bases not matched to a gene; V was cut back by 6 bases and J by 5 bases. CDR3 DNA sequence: TGTGCCTGCTGTCCGGGGGGGTTCAACAATGAGCAGTTCTTC. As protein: CACCPGGFNNEQFF.

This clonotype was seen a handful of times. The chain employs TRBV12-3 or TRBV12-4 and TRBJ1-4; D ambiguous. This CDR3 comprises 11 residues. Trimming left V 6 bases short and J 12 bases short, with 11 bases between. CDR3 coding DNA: TGTGCCAGCAGCCCCAGAGGGCAACTGTTTTTT. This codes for CASSPRGQLFF.

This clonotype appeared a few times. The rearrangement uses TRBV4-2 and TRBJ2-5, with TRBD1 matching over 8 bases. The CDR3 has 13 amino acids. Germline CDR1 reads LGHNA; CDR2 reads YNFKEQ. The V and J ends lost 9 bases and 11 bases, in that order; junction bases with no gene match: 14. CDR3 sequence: CARRGQGRWEQYF. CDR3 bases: TGTGCCAGGAGAGGACAGGGACGCTGGGAGCAGTACTTC.

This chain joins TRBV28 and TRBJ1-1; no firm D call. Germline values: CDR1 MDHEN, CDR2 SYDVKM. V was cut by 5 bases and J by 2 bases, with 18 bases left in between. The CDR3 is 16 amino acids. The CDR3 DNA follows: TGTGCCAGCAGTCGACCGATGAGGAACTTAAACACTGAAGCTTTCTTT. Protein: CASSRPMRNLNTEAFF. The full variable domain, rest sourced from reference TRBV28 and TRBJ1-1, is DVKVTQSSRYLVKRTGEKVFLECVQDMDHENMFWYRQDPGLGLRLIYFSYDVKMKEKGDIPEGYSVSREKKERFSLILESASTNQTSMYLCASSRPMRNLNTEAFFGQGTRLTVV.